A selection of T cell receptor beta chains follows, all from one sample in a study of PD-L1 blockade in urothelial cancer. Assay used: immunoSEQ multiplex PCR; TCRdb lists only in-frame clones, some missing. Among about 120,000 clones listed, 80% to 95% were seen once. The sample in question was PBMCs, obtained around atezolizumab (anti-PD-L1) treatment. These receptors were obtained from a man aged 60 to 75 with urothelial cancer. CDR3s include the opening cysteine and the closing phenylalanine or tryptophan. The D gene is left open where the match is weak. Some rows have no size entry. The others give once, few or many, or a class for an expanded clone.

CDR3aa	CDR3nt	v_gene	abundance	j_gene	d_gene
CASSVGIGGDLAKNIQYF	TGTGCCAGCAGCGTAGGTATCGGGGGGGACTTAGCCAAAAACATTCAGTACTTC	TRBV9	.	TRBJ2-4	TRBD2
CASSSLQISNQPQHF	TGTGCCAGTAGTAGCCTACAGATAAGCAATCAGCCCCAGCATTTT	TRBV19	once	TRBJ1-5	.
CASSVEQENEQFF	TGTGCCAGCAGCGTGGAACAGGAAAATGAGCAGTTCTTC	TRBV9	.	TRBJ2-1	.
CASSESGVAGEKLFF	TGTGCCAGCAGTGAATCGGGTGTGGCTGGTGAAAAACTGTTTTTT	TRBV6-4	.	TRBJ1-4	.
CASSVSAGTYNEQFF	TGTGCCAGCAGTGTGTCGGCGGGAACCTACAATGAGCAGTTCTTC	TRBV2	.	TRBJ2-1	.
CASSERTSGSNTGELFF	TGTGCCAGCAGTGAGAGGACTAGCGGGTCGAACACCGGGGAGCTGTTTTTT	TRBV6-1	once	TRBJ2-2	TRBD2
CASSKSPGQGHDEQFF	TGCGCCAGCAGCAAGTCGCCGGGACAGGGACACGATGAGCAGTTCTTC	TRBV5-1	.	TRBJ2-1	TRBD1
CASRSGTSGREQFF	TGCGCCAGCAGAAGTGGGACTAGCGGGCGGGAGCAGTTCTTC	TRBV5-1	.	TRBJ2-1	TRBD2
CASSNYQALYGYTF	TGTGCCAGCAGTAACTATCAGGCCTTATATGGCTACACCTTC	TRBV6-5	.	TRBJ1-2	.
CASSALQGTNYGYTF	TGCGCCAGCAGCGCCCTACAGGGGACTAACTATGGCTACACCTTC	TRBV5-1	once	TRBJ1-2	TRBD1
CATRDSSDEKLFF	TGTGCCACCCGGGACAGTAGCGATGAAAAACTGTTTTTT	TRBV6-6	.	TRBJ1-4	TRBD1
CASSRRTGSFTDTQYF	TGTGCCAGCAGCCGCAGGACAGGGTCTTTCACAGATACGCAGTATTTT	TRBV7-9	.	TRBJ2-3	TRBD1
CASATAGSEKLFF	TGTGCCAGCGCCACAGCGGGATCTGAAAAACTGTTTTTT	TRBV18	once	TRBJ1-4	.
CATTQGRTDTQYF	TGTGCCACCACACAGGGGAGAACAGATACGCAGTATTTT	TRBV6-1	.	TRBJ2-3	TRBD1
CASSQEGTGEETQYF	TGCGCCAGCAGCCAGGAAGGGACAGGGGAAGAGACCCAGTACTTC	TRBV4-3	.	TRBJ2-5	TRBD1
CASSPRDRSYNEQFF	TGTGCCAGCAGCCCCCGGGACAGATCCTACAATGAGCAGTTCTTC	TRBV5-8	.	TRBJ2-1	TRBD1
CASSGLAGDDTQYF	TGTGCCAGCAGCGGACTAGCGGGAGATGATACGCAGTATTTT	TRBV6-5	.	TRBJ2-3	TRBD2
CASSGQTGGTEAFF	TGTGCCAGCAGTGGACAGACAGGGGGCACTGAAGCTTTCTTT	TRBV6-1	.	TRBJ1-1	TRBD1
CASNPRGPRLQPQHF	TGTGCCAGCAACCCAAGGGGCCCTAGACTGCAGCCCCAGCATTTT	TRBV28	.	TRBJ1-5	.
CASSQSGVAAQPFF	TGCGCCAGCAGCCAATCCGGGGTAGCGGCTCAGCCTTTCTTT	TRBV4-3	once	TRBJ1-1	.
CASSDLTGRISNEQFF	TGTGCCAGCAGTGACCTTACAGGGAGAATTAGCAATGAGCAGTTCTTC	TRBV6-4	.	TRBJ2-1	.
CASSLAPANYGYTF	TGCGCCAGCAGCTTGGCCCCAGCTAACTATGGCTACACCTTC	TRBV5-1	.	TRBJ1-2	.